Below are 4 T cell receptor beta chains sequenced from a single sample in a study of shared clonotypes between healthy human individuals. Sequencing was performed with immunoSEQ multiplex PCR; in TCRdb, only in-frame clones are kept and a portion is missing. Seen here are about 1.5 million clones, approximately 98% observed once, and the top ten hold roughly 0.4%. Sequencing input: naive CD4+ T cells sorted from blood. Regarding subset: CD45RA+ positively selected. The source is a man aged 25 to 40 in good health.

A remark on this clone: Other DNA sequences in the sample encode the same CDR3. The V call is TRBV7-2, the J call TRBJ2-2, with D possibly matching TRBD1 (6 bases). Trimming took off 3 bases at V and 1 base at J, with 9 bases between the two ends. This CDR3 spans 15 amino acids. In germline, CDR1 is SGHTA, CDR2 FQGNSA. The CDR3 here is CASSLRTVNTGELFF. The CDR3 region has the DNA TGTGCCAGCAGCTTGCGGACAGTGAACACCGGGGAGCTGTTTTTT.

The rearrangement joins TRBV2 to TRBJ2-5; TRBD1 matches at 9 bases. V trimming: 0 bases; J trimming: 5 bases; junction bases outside the gene matches: 7. The germline gives CDR1 SNHLY, CDR2 FYNNEI. CDR3 length: 16 amino acids. The CDR3 nucleotides read TGTGCCAGCAGTGAAGCTAAGGTGACAGGGGGGGAGACCCAGTACTTC. Amino acids: CASSEAKVTGGETQYF.

The V call is TRBV18, the J call TRBJ2-1, with 9 bases matching TRBD1. This CDR3 region has 12 residues. V lost 8 bases and J lost 10; bases outside the gene matches: 6. CDR1 is KGHSH and CDR2 is LQKENI in the germline V gene. CDR3 protein: CASADRGTEQFF. The CDR3 DNA reads TGTGCCAGCGCGGACAGGGGTACAGAGCAGTTCTTC.

This chain joins TRBV19 and TRBJ2-1, with TRBD2 matching over 8 bases. Germline assignment: CDR1 LNHDA and CDR2 SQIVND (reference sequence). The V gene end was trimmed by 4 bases and the J gene end by 8 bases; junction bases not matched to a gene: 7. CDR3 length: 14 residues. The DNA of the CDR3 is TGTGCCAGTAGTACCGGGACTAGTTTCCATGAGCAGTTCTTC. Translation: CASSTGTSFHEQFF. Based on the CDR3 plus reference TRBV19 and TRBJ2-1, the full variable domain is DGGITQSPKYLFRKEGQNVTLSCEQNLNHDAMYWYRQDPGQGLRLIYYSQIVNDFQKGDIAEGYSVSREKKESFPLTVTSAQKNPTAFYLCASSTGTSFHEQFFGPGTRLTVL.